This entry describes one TCR beta chain. The CDR3 sequence is 16 residues long. Germline V gene data show CDR1 as SGDLS and CDR2 as YYNGEE. Trimming shortened V by 4 bases and J by 0 bases, and 14 bases separated the two germline ends. Everyone who took part was roughly 18 to 89 years old, and they came from about two dozen US areas. This sample is drawn from a study of blood T cell repertoires in COVID-19. Per the authors' pipeline: Amplification of reference gene primers was used by the study to estimate nucleated cell counts. Here immunoSEQ multiplex PCR was the method, and the copy in TCRdb shows in-frame clones only, minus some. For V, J and clone size, that table is used; D and trimming come from the DNA. The sample holds approximately 53,000 clones; around 73% are singletons and the top ten take around 5.8%.

The chain uses TRBV9 and TRBJ2-1; D is undetermined. The sequencing sample was made of PBMCs or T cells enriched from blood (not recorded which). The origin of this receptor is a woman aged 45-59 years with acute COVID-19. Written as DNA, the CDR3 is TGTGCCAGCAGCCATGAGGCCGAGATCTCCTACAATGAGCAGTTCTTC. This gives the protein CASSHEAEISYNEQFF.